This TCR beta chain comes out of a study of blood T cell repertoires in COVID-19. Measured with immunoSEQ multiplex PCR; TCRdb has only the in-frame clones, and not every one. The repertoire has around 260,000 clones, 86% of them found once; the top ten carry about 3%. The length of the CDR3 is 13 residues. Germline trimming cut 6 bases from V and 6 bases from J; bases unmatched to any gene: 4. Germline CDR1 is LNHDA and CDR2 is SQIVND (reference sequence). Material: peripheral blood. The source of this sequence is a woman in her 30s with active or convalescent COVID-19. This chain uses TRBV19 with TRBJ2-3; 9 bases map to TRBD1. CDR3 protein: CASSDRGSDTQYF. For the CDR3, the DNA is TGTGCCAGTAGCGACAGGGGGAGCGATACGCAGTATTTT.